The rows below give T cell receptor beta chains drawn from one sample of a study of blood T cell repertoires in COVID-19. Repertoires were generated with immunoSEQ multiplex PCR, while TCRdb's copy carries only in-frame clones and drops some. Of 150,000 or so clones in the sample, about 86% were seen once. Material for sequencing was peripheral blood. These receptors were taken from a woman aged 60 to 75 with acute or convalescent COVID-19. The CDR3 runs from the conserved cysteine through the conserved F or W. A D gene is named only where the DNA matches it firmly. Clone size is given for some rows only: seen once, a few or many times, or a class if the clone is expanded.

j_gene | abundance | v_gene | d_gene | CDR3nt | CDR3aa
TRBJ1-3 | NA | TRBV2 | TRBD1 | TGTGCCAGCAGCCGACAGGGGGCTGTATCCGGAAACACCATATATTTT | CASSRQGAVSGNTIYF
TRBJ1-2 | NA | TRBV11-3 | NA | TGTGCCAGCAGCTTAGGGACAGACTATGGCTACACCTTC | CASSLGTDYGYTF
TRBJ2-7 | NA | TRBV6-5 | NA | TGTGCCAGCAGTCCGGTGCGGGGAATCTCCTACGAGCAGTACTTC | CASSPVRGISYEQYF
TRBJ1-4 | NA | TRBV5-1 | TRBD1 | TGCGCCAGCAGCTTGGGTTCAGGGGGCAGAGGAAAACTGTTTTTT | CASSLGSGGRGKLFF
TRBJ2-2 | NA | TRBV7-3 | NA | TGTGCCAGCAGCTTAGGTATTGTCGGTGGCGGATACACCGGGGAGCTGTTTTTT | CASSLGIVGGGYTGELFF
TRBJ2-3 | NA | TRBV29-1 | NA | TGCAGCGTTGAATCCAGCAGGGTTGATACGCAGTATTTT | CSVESSRVDTQYF
TRBJ1-1 | NA | TRBV5-5 | NA | TGTGCCAGCAGCTTGGTTCTGGGACACAAGAACACTGAAGCTTTCTTT | CASSLVLGHKNTEAFF
TRBJ2-5 | NA | TRBV12-5 | NA | TGTGCTAGTGCTTCTGCAGGGGAGACCCAGTACTTC | CASASAGETQYF
TRBJ1-2 | once | TRBV19 | TRBD1 | TGTGCCAGTAGTATAGGAAAAAAGGGACAGGGGGCGCGGTATGGCTACACCTTC | CASSIGKKGQGARYGYTF
TRBJ1-4 | NA | TRBV2 | NA | TGTGCCAGCGTGACAGCACTTAATGAAAAACTGTTTTTT | CASVTALNEKLFF
TRBJ2-3 | NA | TRBV4-2 | NA | TGTGCCAGCAGCCAAGGAAGAACTAGCACAGATACGCAGTATTTT | CASSQGRTSTDTQYF
TRBJ1-1 | NA | TRBV19 | TRBD1 | TGTGCCAGTAGTATACCCGGGACAGCGAACACTGAAGCTTTCTTT | CASSIPGTANTEAFF
TRBJ1-6 | NA | TRBV9 | TRBD1 | TGTGCCAGCAGCGGACAGGGCAATAATTCACCCCTCCACTTT | CASSGQGNNSPLHF
TRBJ2-5 | NA | TRBV6-4 | NA | TGTGCCAGCAGTGTACGGGGAGGAGAGGCCCAGTACTTC | CASSVRGGEAQYF
TRBJ2-3 | NA | TRBV10-3 | TRBD1 | TGTGCCACCGGACAGGGGGTAGATACGCAGTATTTT | CATGQGVDTQYF
TRBJ1-2 | NA | TRBV18 | TRBD1 | TGTGCCAGCTCACCAGGGATCACCAATACAGGGGATAACTATGGCTACACCTTC | CASSPGITNTGDNYGYTF
TRBJ1-6 | NA | TRBV19 | NA | TGTGCCAGTAGTCACCGGGTGTTAGGATCACCCCTCCACTTT | CASSHRVLGSPLHF
TRBJ1-1 | NA | TRBV7-9 | NA | TGTGCCAGCAGCCTGTCGGGGGGCACTGAAGCTTTCTTT | CASSLSGGTEAFF
TRBJ2-4 | NA | TRBV30 | TRBD2 | TGTGCCTGGAGTGAAGGACTAGCGGGTCTCAAAAACATTCAGTACTTC | CAWSEGLAGLKNIQYF
TRBJ1-5 | NA | TRBV9 | TRBD1 | TGTGCCAGCAGTGACAGGGGCCCTATATATAGCAATCAGCCCCAGCATTTT | CASSDRGPIYSNQPQHF
TRBJ2-7 | NA | TRBV5-1 | TRBD1 | TGCGCCAGCAGCCCCGGGACAGGTGGTTACGAGCAGTACTTC | CASSPGTGGYEQYF
TRBJ1-5 | NA | TRBV2 | TRBD1 | TGTGCCAGCAATCAAGACAGGGTTGGCAATCAGCCCCAGCATTTT | CASNQDRVGNQPQHF
TRBJ2-5 | NA | TRBV27 | TRBD2 | TGTGCCAGCAGTTTGGCTTTAGGACTAGCGGGGGCGGCGACCCAGTACTTC | CASSLALGLAGAATQYF
TRBJ2-3 | NA | TRBV5-4 | NA | TGTGCCAGCAGCTTGCCCTCGACTAGGGTCGGTACAGATACGCAGTATTTT | CASSLPSTRVGTDTQYF
TRBJ2-3 | NA | TRBV11-3 | NA | TGTGCCAGCAAGACAGGGAGGACAGATACGCAGTATTTT | CASKTGRTDTQYF
TRBJ2-7 | NA | TRBV28 | NA | TGTGCCAGCACCCCGAGCGGTAGAGGGGAGCAGTACTTC | CASTPSGRGEQYF
TRBJ1-4 | few | TRBV4-3 | NA | TGCGCCAGCAGCCGGGGGGGTTATGCAACTAATGAAAAACTGTTTTTT | CASSRGGYATNEKLFF
TRBJ1-2 | once | TRBV6-5 | TRBD1 | TGTGCCAGCAGTTACCGTCAGGGGGGAATCTATGGCTACACCTTC | CASSYRQGGIYGYTF
TRBJ1-1 | NA | TRBV10-3 | NA | TGTGCCATCAGGCAGGGGCTAGGGAACACTGAAGCTTTCTTT | CAIRQGLGNTEAFF
TRBJ2-3 | NA | TRBV19 | TRBD2 | TGTGCCAGTAACCACTTCGCCGCTAGCGGGGGGGATACGCAGTATTTT | CASNHFAASGGDTQYF
TRBJ2-3 | NA | TRBV9 | NA | TGTGCCAGCAGCGTTAGTAACCCGACAGATACGCAGTATTTT | CASSVSNPTDTQYF
TRBJ2-5 | NA | TRBV28 | TRBD2 | TGTGCCAGCAGCTTACAAGGGCGGGGGGGCCAAGAGACCCAGTACTTC | CASSLQGRGGQETQYF
TRBJ2-7 | NA | TRBV28 | NA | TGTGCCAGCAGCCCTGTCGGCATTCAGGTCGGCTACGAGCAGTACTTC | CASSPVGIQVGYEQYF
TRBJ1-5 | NA | TRBV6-5 | TRBD1 | TGTGCCAGCAGTTCAGGGGGTGGTAGCAATCAGCCCCAGCATTTT | CASSSGGGSNQPQHF
TRBJ1-3 | NA | TRBV14 | NA | TGTGCCAGCAGCCAAGGAATGAAGAGCTCTGGAAACACCATATATTTT | CASSQGMKSSGNTIYF
TRBJ1-5 | NA | TRBV21-1 | NA | TGTGCCAGCAGGGACAGAGGCAATCAGCCCCAGCATTTT | CASRDRGNQPQHF
TRBJ2-1 | NA | TRBV15 | TRBD1 | TGTGCCACCAGCAGAGATAGGAGACAGGGGGTTTATGAGCAGTTCTTC | CATSRDRRQGVYEQFF
TRBJ2-3 | NA | TRBV7-7 | NA | TGTGCTAGCAGCTTTTCAGGGGGCACAGATACGCAGTATTTT | CASSFSGGTDTQYF
TRBJ2-1 | NA | TRBV11-2 | NA | TGTGCCAGCAGCTTAGCGCCAGAGACTTACAATGAGCAGTTCTTC | CASSLAPETYNEQFF
TRBJ2-1 | NA | TRBV6-5 | TRBD1 | TGTGCCAGCACCCGGGACAGGGCTGTTGAGCAGTTCTTC | CASTRDRAVEQFF
TRBJ1-6 | NA | TRBV28 | NA | TGTGCCAGCAGTTTACAGGTTGGCTATAATTCACCCCTCCACTTT | CASSLQVGYNSPLHF
TRBJ2-1 | NA | TRBV11-3 | TRBD2 | TGTGCCAGCAGCCGCGGGACTAGCGGGGGGGCCTACAATGAGCAGTTCTTC | CASSRGTSGGAYNEQFF
TRBJ2-1 | NA | TRBV11-3 | TRBD2 | TGTGCCAGCAGCCTATTCTCTGCTAGCGGGGGGGCCTATGAGCAGTTCTTC | CASSLFSASGGAYEQFF
TRBJ2-1 | NA | TRBV20-1 | NA | TGCAGTGCTAGTCCAGGGGCGAACTCCTACAATGAGCAGTTCTTC | CSASPGANSYNEQFF
TRBJ1-5 | NA | TRBV19 | NA | TGTGCCAGTAGTATTACAACAGGGATGGGCAATCAGCCCCAGCATTTT | CASSITTGMGNQPQHF
TRBJ2-1 | NA | TRBV4-3 | NA | TGCGCCAGCAGCCAAGTTCCGGCCTACAATGAGCAGTTCTTC | CASSQVPAYNEQFF
TRBJ2-7 | NA | TRBV27 | TRBD1 | TGTGCCAGCAGTGCACGGACAGGGATCGATCAGTACTTC | CASSARTGIDQYF
TRBJ2-5 | many | TRBV5-1 | TRBD2 | TGCGCCAGCAGCTCCCTGACTAGCGGGGGGCCCTTGCAAGAGACCCAGTACTTC | CASSSLTSGGPLQETQYF
TRBJ2-6 | NA | TRBV28 | NA | TGTGCCAGCAGTCTTCGGGGGGCCGCTGGGGCCAACGTCCTGACTTTC | CASSLRGAAGANVLTF
TRBJ1-2 | NA | TRBV6-1 | TRBD1 | TGTGCCAGCAGTGAGGGACAGGGGAATTTACTCTATGGCTACACCTTC | CASSEGQGNLLYGYTF
TRBJ2-3 | NA | TRBV3-1/TRBV3-2 | TRBD2 | TGTGCCAGCAGCCAACTCGGTAGCGGGGGGGTTGCCCCAGATACGCAGTATTTT | CASSQLGSGGVAPDTQYF
TRBJ1-4 | NA | TRBV5-5 | NA | TGTGCCAGCAGCTTGGCCGGTCAGGGGATGGGGGAAAAACTGTTTTTT | CASSLAGQGMGEKLFF
TRBJ2-7 | NA | TRBV5-6 | TRBD1 | TGTGCCAGCAGCTTGGTGGACAGGGGGCTCGAGCAGTACTTC | CASSLVDRGLEQYF
TRBJ2-1 | NA | TRBV20-1 | NA | TGCAGTGCTAGTGTGGCGTTAGCGGCGTCGGGGAATGAGCAGTTCTTC | CSASVALAASGNEQFF